This T cell receptor (beta chain) is drawn from a study of shared clonotypes between healthy human individuals. Study information: Donors had three CD4 naive, three CD4 memory, two CD8 naive and one CD8 memory plate apiece.

Sequencing was performed with immunoSEQ multiplex PCR; in TCRdb, only in-frame clones are kept and a portion is missing. The top ten clones hold approximately 1.7% of a sample with almost 750,000 clones, just under 75% of them seen once. This CDR3 has 16 residues. The V gene lost 6 bases and the J gene lost 3 bases, with 17 bases spanning the gap. The germline V gene has CDR1 MDHEN and CDR2 SYDVKM. The receptor was derived from a woman in her twenties or thirties in good health. The chain links TRBV28 to TRBJ1-4; tentative D call: TRBD1 (5 bases). Sequenced input: memory CD4+ T cells sorted from blood. The subset: CD45RA-negative fraction. This chain's CDR3 is CASSSPRDRSNEKLFF. The DNA of the CDR3 is TGTGCCAGCAGCTCCCCCCGCGACAGATCTAATGAAAAACTGTTTTTT.